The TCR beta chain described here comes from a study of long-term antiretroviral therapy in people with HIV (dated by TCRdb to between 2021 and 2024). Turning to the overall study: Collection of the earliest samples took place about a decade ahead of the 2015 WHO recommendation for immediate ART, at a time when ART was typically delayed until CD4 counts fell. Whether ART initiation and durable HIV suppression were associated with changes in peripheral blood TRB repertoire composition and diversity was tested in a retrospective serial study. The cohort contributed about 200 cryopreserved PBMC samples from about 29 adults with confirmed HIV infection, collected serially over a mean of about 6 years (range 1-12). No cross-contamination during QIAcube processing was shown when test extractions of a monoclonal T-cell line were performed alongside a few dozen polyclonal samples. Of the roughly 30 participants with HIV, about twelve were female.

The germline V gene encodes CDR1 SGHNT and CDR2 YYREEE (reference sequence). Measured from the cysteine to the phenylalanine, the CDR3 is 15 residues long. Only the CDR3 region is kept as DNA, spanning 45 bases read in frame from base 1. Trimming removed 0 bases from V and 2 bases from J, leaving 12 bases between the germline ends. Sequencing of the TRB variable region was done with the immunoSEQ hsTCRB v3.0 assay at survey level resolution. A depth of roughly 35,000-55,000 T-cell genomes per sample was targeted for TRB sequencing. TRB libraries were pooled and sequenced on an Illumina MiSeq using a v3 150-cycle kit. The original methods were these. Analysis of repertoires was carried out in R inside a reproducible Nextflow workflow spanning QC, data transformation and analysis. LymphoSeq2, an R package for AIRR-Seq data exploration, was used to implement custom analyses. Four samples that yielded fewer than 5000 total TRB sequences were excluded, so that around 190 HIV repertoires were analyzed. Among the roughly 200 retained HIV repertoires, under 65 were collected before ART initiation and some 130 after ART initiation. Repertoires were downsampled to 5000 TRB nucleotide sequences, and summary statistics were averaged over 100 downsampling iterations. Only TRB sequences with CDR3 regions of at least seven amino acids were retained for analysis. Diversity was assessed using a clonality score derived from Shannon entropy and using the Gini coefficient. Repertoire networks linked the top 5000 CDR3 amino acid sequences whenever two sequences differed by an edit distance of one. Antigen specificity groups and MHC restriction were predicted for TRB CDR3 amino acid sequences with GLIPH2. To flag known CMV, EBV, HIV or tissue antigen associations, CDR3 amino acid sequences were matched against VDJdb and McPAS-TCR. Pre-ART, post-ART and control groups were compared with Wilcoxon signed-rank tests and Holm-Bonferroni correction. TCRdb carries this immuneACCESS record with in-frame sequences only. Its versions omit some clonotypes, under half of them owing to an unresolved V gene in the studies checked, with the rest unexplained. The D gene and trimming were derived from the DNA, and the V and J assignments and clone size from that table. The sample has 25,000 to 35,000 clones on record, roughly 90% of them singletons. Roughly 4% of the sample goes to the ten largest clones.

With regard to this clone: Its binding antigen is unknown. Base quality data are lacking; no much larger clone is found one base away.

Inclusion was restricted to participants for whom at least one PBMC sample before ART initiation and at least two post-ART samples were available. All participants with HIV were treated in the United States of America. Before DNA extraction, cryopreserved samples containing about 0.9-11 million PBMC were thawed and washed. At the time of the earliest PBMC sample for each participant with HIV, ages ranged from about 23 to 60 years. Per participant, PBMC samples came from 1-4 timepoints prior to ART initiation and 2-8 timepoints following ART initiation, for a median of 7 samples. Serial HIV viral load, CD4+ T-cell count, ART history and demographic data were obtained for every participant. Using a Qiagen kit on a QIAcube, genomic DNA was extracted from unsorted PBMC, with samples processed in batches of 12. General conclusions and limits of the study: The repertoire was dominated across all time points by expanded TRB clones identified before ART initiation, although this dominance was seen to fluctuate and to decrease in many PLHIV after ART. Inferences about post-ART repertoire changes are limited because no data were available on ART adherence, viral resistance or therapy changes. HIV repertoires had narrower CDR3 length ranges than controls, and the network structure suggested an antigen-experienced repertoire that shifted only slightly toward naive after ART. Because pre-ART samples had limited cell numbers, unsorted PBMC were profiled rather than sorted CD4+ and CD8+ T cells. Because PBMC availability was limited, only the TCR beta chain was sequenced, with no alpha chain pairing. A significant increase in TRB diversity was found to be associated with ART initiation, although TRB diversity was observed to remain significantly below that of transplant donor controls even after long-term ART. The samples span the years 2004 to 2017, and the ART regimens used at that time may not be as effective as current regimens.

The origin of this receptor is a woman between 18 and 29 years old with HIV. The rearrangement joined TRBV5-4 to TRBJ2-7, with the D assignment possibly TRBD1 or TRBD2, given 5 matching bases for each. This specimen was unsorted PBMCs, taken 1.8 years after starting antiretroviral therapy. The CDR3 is CASSLAIGAPYEQYF. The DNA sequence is TGTGCCAGCAGCTTGGCCATCGGGGCGCCCTACGAGCAGTACTTC.